The entry that follows covers one T cell receptor (beta chain) sequence. Per the original data handling: How many nucleated cells were present was estimated from reference gene primer amplification. TCRdb's copy holds only in-frame clones and misses some; the assay was immunoSEQ multiplex PCR. V, J and clone size are those of that table, while D and trimming were read from the DNA. Of some 14,000 clones in the sample, around four fifths were seen once. The data originate from a study of blood T cell repertoires in COVID-19. V lost 5 bases, J lost 1 base, and 9 bases lay in between. The CDR3 runs 13 residues. The germline gives CDR1 GTSNPN, CDR2 SVGIG (reference sequence).

This sequence was found in a man in his 70s with acute or convalescent COVID-19. This rearrangement joins TRBV30 to TRBJ1-5; D is ambiguous. Sequenced: peripheral blood. Written as DNA, the CDR3 is TGTGCCTGGGATGGCGGGAGCAATCAGCCCCAGCATTTT. Residues: CAWDGGSNQPQHF.